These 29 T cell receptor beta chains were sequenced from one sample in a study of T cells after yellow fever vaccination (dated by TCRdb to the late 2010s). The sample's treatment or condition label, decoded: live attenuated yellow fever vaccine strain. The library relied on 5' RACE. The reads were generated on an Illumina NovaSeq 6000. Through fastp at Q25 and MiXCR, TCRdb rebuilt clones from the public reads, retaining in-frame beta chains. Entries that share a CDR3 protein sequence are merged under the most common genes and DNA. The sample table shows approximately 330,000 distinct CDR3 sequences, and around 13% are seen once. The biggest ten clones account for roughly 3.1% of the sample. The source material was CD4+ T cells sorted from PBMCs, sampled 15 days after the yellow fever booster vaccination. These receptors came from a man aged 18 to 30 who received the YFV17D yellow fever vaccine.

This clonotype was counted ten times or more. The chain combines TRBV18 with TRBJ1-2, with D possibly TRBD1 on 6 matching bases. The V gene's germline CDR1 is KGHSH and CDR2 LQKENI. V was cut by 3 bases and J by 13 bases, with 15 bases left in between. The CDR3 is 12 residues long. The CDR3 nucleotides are TGTGCCAGCTCACCCGGACAGTGGGGTTTCACCTTC. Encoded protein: CASSPGQWGFTF.

The CDR3 loop reads CASSRDRGPKGYGYTF. The CDR3 DNA reads TGCGCCAGCAGCCGGGACAGGGGGCCTAAGGGCTATGGCTACACCTTC. The chain uses TRBV4-3 and TRBJ1-2; 12 bases are a match to TRBD1. The CDR3 has 16 amino acids. Per germline, CDR1 LGHNA and CDR2 YSLEER. Unmatched junction bases numbered 7, after V lost 4 bases and J lost 4 bases.

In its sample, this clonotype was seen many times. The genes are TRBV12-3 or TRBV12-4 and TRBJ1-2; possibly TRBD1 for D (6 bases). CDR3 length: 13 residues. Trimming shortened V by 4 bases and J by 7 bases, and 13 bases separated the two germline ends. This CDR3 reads CASSSEQGFGYTF. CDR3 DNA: TGTGCCAGCAGTTCAGAACAGGGTTTTGGCTACACCTTC.

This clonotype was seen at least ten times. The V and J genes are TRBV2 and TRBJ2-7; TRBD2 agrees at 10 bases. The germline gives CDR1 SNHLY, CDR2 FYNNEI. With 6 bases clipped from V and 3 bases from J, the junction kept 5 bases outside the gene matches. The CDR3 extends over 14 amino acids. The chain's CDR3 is CASRASSGGYEQYF. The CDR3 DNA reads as TGTGCCAGCAGGGCTTCTAGCGGGGGCTACGAGCAGTACTTC. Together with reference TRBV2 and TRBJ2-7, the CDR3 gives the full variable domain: EPEVTQTPSHQVTQMGQEVILRCVPISNHLYFYWYRQILGQKVEFLVSFYNNEISEKSEIFDDQFSVERPDGSNFTLKIRSTKLEDSAMYFCASRASSGGYEQYFGPGTRLTVT.

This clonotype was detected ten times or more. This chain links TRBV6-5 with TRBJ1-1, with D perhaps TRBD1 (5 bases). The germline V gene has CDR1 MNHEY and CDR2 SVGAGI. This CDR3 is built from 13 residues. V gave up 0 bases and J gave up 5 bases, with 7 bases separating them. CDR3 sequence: CASSYSRGTEAFF. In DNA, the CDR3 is TGTGCCAGCAGTTACTCGAGGGGTACTGAAGCTTTCTTT.

DNA for the CDR3: TGTGCCAGCCTTGGCTCTGGGGCCAACGTCCTGACTTTC. Amino acids: CASLGSGANVLTF. J is TRBJ2-6 and V is TRBV28; no definite D call. The CDR3 spans 13 residues. Trimming shortened V by 8 bases and J by 0 bases, and 5 bases separated the two germline ends. CDR1 and CDR2 (germline): MDHEN, SYDVKM.

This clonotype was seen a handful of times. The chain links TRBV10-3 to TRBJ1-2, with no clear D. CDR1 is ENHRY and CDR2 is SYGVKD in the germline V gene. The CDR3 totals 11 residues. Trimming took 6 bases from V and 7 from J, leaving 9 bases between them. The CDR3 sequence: CAIRRAGGYTF. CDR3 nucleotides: TGTGCCATCAGACGGGCGGGTGGCTACACCTTC.

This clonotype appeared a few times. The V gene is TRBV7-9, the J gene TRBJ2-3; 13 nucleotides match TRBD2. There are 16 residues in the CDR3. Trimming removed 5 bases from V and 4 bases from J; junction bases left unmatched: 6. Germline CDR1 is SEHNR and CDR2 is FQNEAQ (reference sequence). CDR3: CASSAWGLAGPDTQYF. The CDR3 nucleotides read TGTGCCAGCAGCGCTTGGGGACTAGCGGGGCCAGATACGCAGTATTTT.

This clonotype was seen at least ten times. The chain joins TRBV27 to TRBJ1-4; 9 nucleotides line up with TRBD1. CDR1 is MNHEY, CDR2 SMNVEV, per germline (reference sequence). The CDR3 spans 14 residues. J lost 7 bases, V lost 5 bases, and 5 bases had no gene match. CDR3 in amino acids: CASSRQGVAEKLFF. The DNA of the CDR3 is TGTGCCAGCAGTAGACAGGGGGTAGCTGAAAAACTGTTTTTT. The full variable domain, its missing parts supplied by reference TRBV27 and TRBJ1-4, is EAQVTQNPRYLITVTGKKLTVTCSQNMNHEYMSWYRQDPGLGLRQIYYSMNVEVTDKGDVPEGYKVSRKEKRNFPLILESPSPNQTSLYFCASSRQGVAEKLFFGSGTQLSVL.

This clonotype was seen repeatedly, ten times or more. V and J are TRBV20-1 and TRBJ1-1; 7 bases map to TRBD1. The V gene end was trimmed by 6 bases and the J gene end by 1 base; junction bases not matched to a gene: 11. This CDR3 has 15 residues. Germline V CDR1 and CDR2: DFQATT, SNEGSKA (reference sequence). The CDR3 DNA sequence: TGCAGTGCCCGACAGGGTAGGAGGGAGAACACTGAAGCTTTCTTT. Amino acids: CSARQGRRENTEAFF.

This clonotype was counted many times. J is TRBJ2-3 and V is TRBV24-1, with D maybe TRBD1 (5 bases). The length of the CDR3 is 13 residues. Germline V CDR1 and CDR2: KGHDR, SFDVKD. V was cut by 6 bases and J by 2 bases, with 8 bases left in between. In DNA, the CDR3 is TGTGCCACCAGTTTGACAGCCACAGATACGCAGTATTTT. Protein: CATSLTATDTQYF.

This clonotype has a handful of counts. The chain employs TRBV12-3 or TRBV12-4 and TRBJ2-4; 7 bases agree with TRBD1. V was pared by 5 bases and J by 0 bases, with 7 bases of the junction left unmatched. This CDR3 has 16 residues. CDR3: CASSLRQGVAKNIQYF. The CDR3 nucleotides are TGTGCCAGCAGTCTAAGACAGGGTGTAGCCAAAAACATTCAGTACTTC.

The CDR3 spells CASSADRAYEQYF. The CDR3 nucleotides are TGCGCCAGCAGCGCCGACAGGGCCTACGAGCAGTACTTC. The chain links TRBV5-1 to TRBJ2-7; 7 positions agree with TRBD1. Germline CDR1 and CDR2: SGHRS and YFSETQ. The CDR3 has 13 amino acids. With 4 bases clipped from V and 2 bases from J, the junction kept 3 bases outside the gene matches. Together with reference TRBV5-1 and TRBJ2-7, the CDR3 gives the full variable domain: KAGVTQTPRYLIKTRGQQVTLSCSPISGHRSVSWYQQTPGQGLQFLFEYFSETQRNKGNFPGRFSGRQFSNSRSEMNVSTLELGDSALYLCASSADRAYEQYFGPGTRLTVT.

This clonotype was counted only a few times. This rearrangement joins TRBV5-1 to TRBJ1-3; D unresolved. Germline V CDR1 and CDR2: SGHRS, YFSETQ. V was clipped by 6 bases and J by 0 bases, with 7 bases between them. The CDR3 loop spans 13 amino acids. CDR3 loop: CASTSGSGNTIYF. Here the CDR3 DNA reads TGCGCCAGCACGTCGGGCTCTGGAAACACCATATATTTT.

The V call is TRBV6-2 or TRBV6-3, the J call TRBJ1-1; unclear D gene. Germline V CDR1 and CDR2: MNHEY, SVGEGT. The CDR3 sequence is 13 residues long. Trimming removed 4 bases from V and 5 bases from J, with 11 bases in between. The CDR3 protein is CASSFSRSTEAFF. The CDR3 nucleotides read TGTGCCAGCAGTTTTTCCCGGTCGACTGAAGCTTTCTTT.

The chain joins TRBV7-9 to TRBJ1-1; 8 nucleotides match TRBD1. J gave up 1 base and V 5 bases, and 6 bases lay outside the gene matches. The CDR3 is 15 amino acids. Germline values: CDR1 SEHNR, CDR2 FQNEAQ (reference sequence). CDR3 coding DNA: TGTGCCAGCAGCCTCTGGGACAGGCAGAACACTGAAGCTTTCTTT. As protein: CASSLWDRQNTEAFF.

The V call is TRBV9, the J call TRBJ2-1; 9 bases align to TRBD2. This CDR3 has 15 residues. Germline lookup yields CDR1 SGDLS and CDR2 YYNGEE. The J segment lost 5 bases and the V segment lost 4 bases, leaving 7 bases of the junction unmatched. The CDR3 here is CASSYSGGPNNEQFF. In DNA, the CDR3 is TGTGCCAGCAGCTATAGCGGGGGTCCCAACAATGAGCAGTTCTTC.

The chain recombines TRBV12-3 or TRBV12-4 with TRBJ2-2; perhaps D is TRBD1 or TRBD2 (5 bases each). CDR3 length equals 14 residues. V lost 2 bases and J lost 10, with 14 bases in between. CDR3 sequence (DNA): TGTGCCAGCAGTTTAACGGGGCAACAGGTGGAGCTGTTTTTT. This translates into CASSLTGQQVELFF.

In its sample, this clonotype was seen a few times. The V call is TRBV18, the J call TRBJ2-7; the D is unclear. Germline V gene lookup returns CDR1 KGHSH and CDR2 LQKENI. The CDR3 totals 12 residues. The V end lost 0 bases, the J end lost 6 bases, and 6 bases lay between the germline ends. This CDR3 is CASSPPSGEQYF. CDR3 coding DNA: TGTGCCAGCTCACCACCGTCGGGCGAGCAGTACTTC.

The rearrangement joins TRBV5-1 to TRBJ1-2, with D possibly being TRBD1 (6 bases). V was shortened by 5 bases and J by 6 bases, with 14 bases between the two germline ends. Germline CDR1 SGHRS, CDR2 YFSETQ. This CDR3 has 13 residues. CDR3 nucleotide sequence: TGCGCCAGCAGTCCCCACGGACAGCATGGCTACACCTTC. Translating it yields CASSPHGQHGYTF.

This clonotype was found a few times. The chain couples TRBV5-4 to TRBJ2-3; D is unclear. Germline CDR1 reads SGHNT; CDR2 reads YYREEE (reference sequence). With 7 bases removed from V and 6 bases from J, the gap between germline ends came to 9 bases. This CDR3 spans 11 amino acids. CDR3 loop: CASLDRDTQYF. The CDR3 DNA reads TGTGCCAGCCTGGATCGGGATACGCAGTATTTT.

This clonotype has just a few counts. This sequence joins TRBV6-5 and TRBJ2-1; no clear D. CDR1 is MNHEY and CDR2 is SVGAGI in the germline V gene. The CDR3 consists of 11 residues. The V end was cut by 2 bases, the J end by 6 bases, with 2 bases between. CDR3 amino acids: CASSYLNEQFF. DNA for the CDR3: TGTGCCAGCAGTTACCTCAATGAGCAGTTCTTC.

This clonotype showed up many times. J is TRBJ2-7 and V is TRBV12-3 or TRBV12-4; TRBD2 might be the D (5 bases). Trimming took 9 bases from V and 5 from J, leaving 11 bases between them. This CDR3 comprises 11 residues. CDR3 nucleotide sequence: TGTGCCAGTCCGGTGAGGGACGAGCAGTACTTC. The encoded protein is CASPVRDEQYF.

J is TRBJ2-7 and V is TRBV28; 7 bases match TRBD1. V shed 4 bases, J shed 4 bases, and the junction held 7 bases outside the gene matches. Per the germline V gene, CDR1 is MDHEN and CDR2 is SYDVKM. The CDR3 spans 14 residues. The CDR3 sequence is CASSSPDRVYEQYV. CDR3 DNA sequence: TGTGCCAGCAGTTCTCCAGACAGGGTGTACGAGCAGTACGTC.

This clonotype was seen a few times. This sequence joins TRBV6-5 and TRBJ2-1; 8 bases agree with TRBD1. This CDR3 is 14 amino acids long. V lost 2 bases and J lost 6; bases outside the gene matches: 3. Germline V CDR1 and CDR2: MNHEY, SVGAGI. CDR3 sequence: CASSYRQGANEQFF. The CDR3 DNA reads TGTGCCAGCAGTTACAGGCAGGGGGCCAATGAGCAGTTCTTC.

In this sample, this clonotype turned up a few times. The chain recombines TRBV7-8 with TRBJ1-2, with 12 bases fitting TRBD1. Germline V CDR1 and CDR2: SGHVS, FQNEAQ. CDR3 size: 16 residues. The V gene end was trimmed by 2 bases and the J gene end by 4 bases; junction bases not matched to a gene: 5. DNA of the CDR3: TGTGCCAGCAGCTTAAACCCGGGACAGGGGGCCTATGGCTACACCTTC. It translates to CASSLNPGQGAYGYTF.

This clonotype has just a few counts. The CDR3 sequence is CASSLMGLGETQYF. CDR3 sequence (DNA): TGTGCCAGCAGTTTAATGGGGCTGGGGGAGACCCAGTACTTC. The V gene is TRBV12-3 or TRBV12-4, the J gene TRBJ2-5; possibly TRBD1 for D (5 bases). V was shortened by 2 bases and J by 5 bases, with 12 bases between the two germline ends. This CDR3 is built from 14 residues.

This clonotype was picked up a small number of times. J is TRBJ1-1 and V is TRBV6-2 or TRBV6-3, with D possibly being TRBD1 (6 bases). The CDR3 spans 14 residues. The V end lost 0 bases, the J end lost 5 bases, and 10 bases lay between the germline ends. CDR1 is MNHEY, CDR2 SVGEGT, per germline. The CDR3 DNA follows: TGTGCCAGCAGTTACTCACCGGGGGCGACTGAAGCTTTCTTT. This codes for CASSYSPGATEAFF.

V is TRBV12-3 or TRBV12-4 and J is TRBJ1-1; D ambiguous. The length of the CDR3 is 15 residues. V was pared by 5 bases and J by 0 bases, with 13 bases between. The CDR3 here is CASSTPPGLNTEAFF. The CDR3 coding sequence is TGTGCCAGCAGTACGCCGCCTGGGTTGAACACTGAAGCTTTCTTT.